This T cell receptor (beta chain) came from a study of cytomegalovirus exposure and HLA in healthy donors. Germline lookup yields CDR1 SGHRS and CDR2 YFSETQ. The length of the CDR3 is 18 residues. The junction had 10 bases not matched to a gene; V was cut back by 3 bases and J by 0 bases. 60 Vbeta and 13 Jbeta primers were used in PCR. Sequencing was performed with immunoSEQ multiplex PCR; in TCRdb, only in-frame clones are kept and a portion is missing. This sample yields about 200,000 clones, of which roughly 90% are seen a single time; approximately 0.98% belongs to the top ten. This clone showed up just once. Nominally healthy donors were sampled, though unrecorded immune exposures were likely.

This chain links TRBV5-1 with TRBJ2-2; 8 positions match TRBD2. The sequenced sample consisted of PBMCs. This clonotype was obtained from a boy under 10 years old in good health and CMV-seronegative. CDR3 DNA sequence: TGCGCCAGCAGCTCCCCGGCGGGGGGCGCGTCGAACACCGGGGAGCTGTTTTTT. Protein: CASSSPAGGASNTGELFF.